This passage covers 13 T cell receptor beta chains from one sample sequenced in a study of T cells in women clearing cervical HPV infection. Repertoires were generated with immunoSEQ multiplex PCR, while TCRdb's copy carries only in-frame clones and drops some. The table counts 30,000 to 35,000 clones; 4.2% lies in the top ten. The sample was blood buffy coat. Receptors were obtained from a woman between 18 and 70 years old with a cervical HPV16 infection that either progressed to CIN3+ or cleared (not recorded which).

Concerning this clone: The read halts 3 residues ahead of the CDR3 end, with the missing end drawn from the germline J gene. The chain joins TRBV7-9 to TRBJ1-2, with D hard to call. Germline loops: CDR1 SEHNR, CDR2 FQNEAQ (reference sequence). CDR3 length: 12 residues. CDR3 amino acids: CASSLDPGEYTF. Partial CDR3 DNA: TGTGCCAGCAGCTTAGATCCAGGTGAA.

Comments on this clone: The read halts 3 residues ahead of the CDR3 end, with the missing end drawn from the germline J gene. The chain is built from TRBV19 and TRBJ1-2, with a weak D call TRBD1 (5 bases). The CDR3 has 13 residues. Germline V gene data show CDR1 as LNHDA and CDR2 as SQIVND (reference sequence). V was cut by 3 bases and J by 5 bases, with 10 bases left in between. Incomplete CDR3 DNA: TGTGCCAGTAGTATCCGGGGGGAATATGGC. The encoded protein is CASSIRGEYG. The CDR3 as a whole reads CASSIRGEYGYTF.

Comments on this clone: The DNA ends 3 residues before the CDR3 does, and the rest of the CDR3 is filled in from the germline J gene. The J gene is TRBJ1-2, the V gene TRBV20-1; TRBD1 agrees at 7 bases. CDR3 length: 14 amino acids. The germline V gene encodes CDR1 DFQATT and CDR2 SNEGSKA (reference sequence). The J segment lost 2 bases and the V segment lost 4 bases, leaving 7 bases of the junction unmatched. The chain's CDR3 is CSAKGTALNYGYTF. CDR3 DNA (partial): TGCAGTGCTAAGGGGACAGCACTAAACTATGGC.

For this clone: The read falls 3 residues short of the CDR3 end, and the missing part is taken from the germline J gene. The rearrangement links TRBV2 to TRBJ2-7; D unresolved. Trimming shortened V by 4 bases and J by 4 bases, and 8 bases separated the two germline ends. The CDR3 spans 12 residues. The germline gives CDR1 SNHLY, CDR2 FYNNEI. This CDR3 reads CASSVGQYEQYF. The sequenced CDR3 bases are TGTGCCAGCAGTGTTGGGCAGTACGAG.

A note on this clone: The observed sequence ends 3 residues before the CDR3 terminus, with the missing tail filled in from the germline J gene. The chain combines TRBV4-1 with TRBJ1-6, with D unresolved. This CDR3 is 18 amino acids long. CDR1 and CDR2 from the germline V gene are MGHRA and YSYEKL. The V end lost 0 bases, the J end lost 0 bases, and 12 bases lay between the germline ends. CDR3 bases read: TGCGCCAGCAGCCAAGACCCCCCTCGTGTCTCCTATAATTCACCC. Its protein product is CASSQDPPRVSYNSP. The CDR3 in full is CASSQDPPRVSYNSPLHF.

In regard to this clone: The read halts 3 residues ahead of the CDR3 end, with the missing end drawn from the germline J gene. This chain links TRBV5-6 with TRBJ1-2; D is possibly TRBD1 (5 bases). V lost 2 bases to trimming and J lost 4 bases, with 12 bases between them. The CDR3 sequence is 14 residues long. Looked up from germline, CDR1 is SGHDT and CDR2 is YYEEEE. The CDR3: CASSLRQTGYGYTF. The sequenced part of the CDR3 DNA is TGTGCCAGCAGCTTAAGACAGACGGGCTATGGC.

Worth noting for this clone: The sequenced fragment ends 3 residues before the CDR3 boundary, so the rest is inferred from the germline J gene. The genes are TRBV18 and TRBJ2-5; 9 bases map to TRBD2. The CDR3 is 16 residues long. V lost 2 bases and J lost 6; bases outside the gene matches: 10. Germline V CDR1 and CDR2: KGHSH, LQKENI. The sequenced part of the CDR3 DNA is TGTGCCAGCTCACCAGGAGTGGGTAGCGGGAGACAGACC. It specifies CASSPGVGSGRQT. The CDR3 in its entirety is CASSPGVGSGRQTQYF.

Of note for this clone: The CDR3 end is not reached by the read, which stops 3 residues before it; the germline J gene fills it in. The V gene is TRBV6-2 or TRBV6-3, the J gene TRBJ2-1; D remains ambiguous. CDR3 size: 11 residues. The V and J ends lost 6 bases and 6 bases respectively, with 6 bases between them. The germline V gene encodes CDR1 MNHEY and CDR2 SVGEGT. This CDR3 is CASSQSNEQFF. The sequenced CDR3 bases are TGTGCCAGCAGCCAATCCAATGAG.

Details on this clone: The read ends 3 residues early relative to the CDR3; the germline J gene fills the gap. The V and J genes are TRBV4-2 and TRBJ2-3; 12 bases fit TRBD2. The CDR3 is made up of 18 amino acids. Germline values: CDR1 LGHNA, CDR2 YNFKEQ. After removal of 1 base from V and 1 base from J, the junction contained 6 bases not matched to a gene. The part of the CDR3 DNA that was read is TGTGCCAGCAGCCAAGGGCTAGCGGGAGGGCCGGGCACAGATACG. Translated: CASSQGLAGGPGTDT. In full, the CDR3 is CASSQGLAGGPGTDTQYF.

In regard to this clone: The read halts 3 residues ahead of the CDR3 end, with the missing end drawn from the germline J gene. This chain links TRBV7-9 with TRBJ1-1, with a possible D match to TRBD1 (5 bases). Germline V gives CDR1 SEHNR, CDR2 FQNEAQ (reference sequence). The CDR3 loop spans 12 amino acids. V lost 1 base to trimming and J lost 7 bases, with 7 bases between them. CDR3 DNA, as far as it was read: TGTGCCAGCAGCTTAGAAGGGGTTGAA. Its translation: CASSLEGVE. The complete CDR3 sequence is CASSLEGVEAFF.

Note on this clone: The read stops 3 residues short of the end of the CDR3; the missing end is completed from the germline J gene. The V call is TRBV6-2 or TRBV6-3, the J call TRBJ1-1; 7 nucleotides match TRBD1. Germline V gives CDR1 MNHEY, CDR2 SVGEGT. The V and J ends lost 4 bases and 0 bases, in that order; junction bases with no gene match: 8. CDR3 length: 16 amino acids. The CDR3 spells CASSSDWDRLNTEAFF. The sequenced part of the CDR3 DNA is TGTGCCAGCAGTTCTGACTGGGACAGACTGAACACTGAA.

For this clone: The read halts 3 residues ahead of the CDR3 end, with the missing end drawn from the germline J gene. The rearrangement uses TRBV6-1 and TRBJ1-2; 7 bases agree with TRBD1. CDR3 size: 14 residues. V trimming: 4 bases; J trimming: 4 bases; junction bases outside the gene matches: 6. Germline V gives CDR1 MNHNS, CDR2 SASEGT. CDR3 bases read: TGTGCCAGCAGTGCCCAGGGGGGAGGCTATGGC. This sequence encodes CASSAQGGGYG. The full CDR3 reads CASSAQGGGYGYTF.

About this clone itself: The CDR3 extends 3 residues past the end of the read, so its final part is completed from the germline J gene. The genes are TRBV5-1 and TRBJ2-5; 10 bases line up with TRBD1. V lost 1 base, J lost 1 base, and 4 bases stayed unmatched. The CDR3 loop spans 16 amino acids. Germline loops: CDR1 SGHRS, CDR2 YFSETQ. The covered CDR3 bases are TGCGCCAGCAGCTTGCCAGGGACAGGGGTCCAAGAGACC. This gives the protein CASSLPGTGVQET. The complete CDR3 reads CASSLPGTGVQETQYF.